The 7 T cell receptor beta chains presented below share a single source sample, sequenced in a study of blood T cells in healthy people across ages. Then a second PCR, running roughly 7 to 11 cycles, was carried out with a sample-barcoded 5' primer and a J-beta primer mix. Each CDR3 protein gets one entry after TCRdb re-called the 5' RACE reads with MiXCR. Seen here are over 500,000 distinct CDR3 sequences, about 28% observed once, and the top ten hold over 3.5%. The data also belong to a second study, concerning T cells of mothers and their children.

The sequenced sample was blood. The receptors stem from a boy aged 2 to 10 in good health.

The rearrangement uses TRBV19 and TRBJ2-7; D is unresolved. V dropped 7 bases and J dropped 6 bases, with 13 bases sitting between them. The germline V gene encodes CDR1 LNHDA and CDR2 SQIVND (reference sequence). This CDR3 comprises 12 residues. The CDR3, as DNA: TGTGCCAGTACTGGACGCCGTGGCGAGCAGTACTTC. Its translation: CASTGRRGEQYF.

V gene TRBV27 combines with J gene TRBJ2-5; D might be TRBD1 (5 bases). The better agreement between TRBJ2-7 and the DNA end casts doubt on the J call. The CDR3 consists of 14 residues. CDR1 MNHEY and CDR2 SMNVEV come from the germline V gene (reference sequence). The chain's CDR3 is CASSLKGVPYEQYF. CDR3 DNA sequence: TGTGCCAGCAGTTTAAAAGGGGTCCCCTACGAGCAGTACTTC.

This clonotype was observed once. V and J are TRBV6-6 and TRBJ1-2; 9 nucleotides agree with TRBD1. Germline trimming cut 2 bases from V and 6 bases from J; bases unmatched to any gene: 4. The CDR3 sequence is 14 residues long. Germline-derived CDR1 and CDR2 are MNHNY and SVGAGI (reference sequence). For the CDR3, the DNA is TGTGCCAGCAGTTACAGGGACAGGGTGAATGGCTACACCTTC. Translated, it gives CASSYRDRVNGYTF.

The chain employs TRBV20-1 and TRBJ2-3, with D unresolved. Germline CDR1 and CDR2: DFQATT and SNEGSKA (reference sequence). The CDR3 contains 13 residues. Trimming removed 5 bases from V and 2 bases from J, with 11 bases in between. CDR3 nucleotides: TGCAGTGCTCTCCAGGATCCCACAGATACGCAGTATTTT. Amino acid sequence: CSALQDPTDTQYF.

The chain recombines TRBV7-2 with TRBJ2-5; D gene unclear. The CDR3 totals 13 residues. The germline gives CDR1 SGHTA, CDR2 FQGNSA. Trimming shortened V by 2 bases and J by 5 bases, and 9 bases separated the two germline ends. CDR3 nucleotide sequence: TGTGCCAGCAGCTTATACGACCGGGAGACCCAGTACTTC. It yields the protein CASSLYDRETQYF.

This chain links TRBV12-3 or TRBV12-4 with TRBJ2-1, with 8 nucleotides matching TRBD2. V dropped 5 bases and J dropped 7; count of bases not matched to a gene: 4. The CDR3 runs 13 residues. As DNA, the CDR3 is TGTGCCAGCAGTCACGGGAGGGGTAATGAGCAGTTCTTC. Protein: CASSHGRGNEQFF.

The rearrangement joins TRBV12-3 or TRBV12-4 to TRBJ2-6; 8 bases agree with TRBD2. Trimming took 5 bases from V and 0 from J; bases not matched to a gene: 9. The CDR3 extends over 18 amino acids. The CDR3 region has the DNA TGTGCCAGCAGTCCCGAAGCGGGGGCCCTCTCTGGGGCCAACGTCCTGACTTTC. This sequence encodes CASSPEAGALSGANVLTF.